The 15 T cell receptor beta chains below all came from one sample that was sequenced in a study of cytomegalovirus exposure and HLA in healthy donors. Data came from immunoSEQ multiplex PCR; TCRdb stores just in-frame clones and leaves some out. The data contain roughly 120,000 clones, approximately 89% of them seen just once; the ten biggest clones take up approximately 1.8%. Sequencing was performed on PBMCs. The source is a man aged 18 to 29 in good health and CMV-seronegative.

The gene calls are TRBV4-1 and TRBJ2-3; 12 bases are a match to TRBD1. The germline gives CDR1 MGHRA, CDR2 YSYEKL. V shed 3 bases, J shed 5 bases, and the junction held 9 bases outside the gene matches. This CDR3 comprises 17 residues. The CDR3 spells CASSQIGTGGGLDTQYF. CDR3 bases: TGCGCCAGCAGCCAGATAGGGACAGGGGGCGGGTTAGATACGCAGTATTTT.

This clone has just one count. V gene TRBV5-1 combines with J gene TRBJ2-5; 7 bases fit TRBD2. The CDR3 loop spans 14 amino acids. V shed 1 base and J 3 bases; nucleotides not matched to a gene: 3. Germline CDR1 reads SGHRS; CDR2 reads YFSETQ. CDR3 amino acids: CASSLQGGEETQYF. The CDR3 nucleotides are TGCGCCAGCAGCTTGCAGGGAGGGGAAGAGACCCAGTACTTC.

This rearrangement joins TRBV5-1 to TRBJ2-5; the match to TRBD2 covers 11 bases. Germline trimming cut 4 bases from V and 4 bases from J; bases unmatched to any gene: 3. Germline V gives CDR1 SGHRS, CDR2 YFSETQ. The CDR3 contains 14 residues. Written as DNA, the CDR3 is TGCGCCAGCAGCACTGGACTAGCGGGAGAGACCCAGTACTTC. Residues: CASSTGLAGETQYF.

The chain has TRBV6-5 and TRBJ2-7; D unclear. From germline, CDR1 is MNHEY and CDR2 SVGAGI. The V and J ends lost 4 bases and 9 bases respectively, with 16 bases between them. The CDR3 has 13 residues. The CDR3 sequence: CASSSTPLVLQYF. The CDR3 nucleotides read TGTGCCAGCAGTTCCACGCCATTAGTTTTGCAGTACTTC.

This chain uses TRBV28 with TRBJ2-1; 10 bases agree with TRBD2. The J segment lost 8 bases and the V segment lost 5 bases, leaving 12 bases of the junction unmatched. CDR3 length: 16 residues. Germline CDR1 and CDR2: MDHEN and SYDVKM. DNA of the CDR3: TGTGCCAGCAGTGTGCTTGAGCGGGAGGGCCTTTATGAGCAGTTCTTC. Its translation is CASSVLEREGLYEQFF.

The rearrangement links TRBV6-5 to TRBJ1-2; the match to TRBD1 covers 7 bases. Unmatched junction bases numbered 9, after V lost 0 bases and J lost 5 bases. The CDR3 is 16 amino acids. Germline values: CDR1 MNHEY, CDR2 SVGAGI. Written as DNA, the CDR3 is TGTGCCAGCAGTTACTCGACAGGGTCGGTGTATTATGGCTACACCTTC. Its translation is CASSYSTGSVYYGYTF.

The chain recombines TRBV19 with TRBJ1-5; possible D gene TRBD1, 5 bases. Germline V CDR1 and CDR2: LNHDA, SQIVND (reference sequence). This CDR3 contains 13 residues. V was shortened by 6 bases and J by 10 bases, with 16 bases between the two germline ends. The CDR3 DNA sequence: TGTGCCAGTAGCCAAGGGGAGGGCACCCCCCAGCATTTT. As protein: CASSQGEGTPQHF.

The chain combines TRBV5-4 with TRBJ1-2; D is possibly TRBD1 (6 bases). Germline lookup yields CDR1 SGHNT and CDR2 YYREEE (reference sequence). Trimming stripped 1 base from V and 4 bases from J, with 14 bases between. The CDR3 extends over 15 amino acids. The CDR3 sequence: CASSLSSGQLYGYTF. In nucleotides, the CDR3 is TGTGCCAGCAGCTTGTCCTCAGGACAGCTCTATGGCTACACCTTC.

Written as DNA, the CDR3 is TGCGCCAGCAGCGGGCGGGCCGGCGACTATGGCTACACCTTC. Protein: CASSGRAGDYGYTF. The chain combines TRBV5-1 with TRBJ1-2; D ambiguous. Trimming removed 4 bases from V and 3 bases from J, with 13 bases in between. This CDR3 has 14 residues. Germline CDR1 is SGHRS and CDR2 is YFSETQ.

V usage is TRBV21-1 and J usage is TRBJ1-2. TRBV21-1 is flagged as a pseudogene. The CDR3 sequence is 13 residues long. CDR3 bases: TGTGCCAGTAGCGTCCCTTCCCGTGATGGCTACACCTTC. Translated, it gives CASSVPSRDGYTF.

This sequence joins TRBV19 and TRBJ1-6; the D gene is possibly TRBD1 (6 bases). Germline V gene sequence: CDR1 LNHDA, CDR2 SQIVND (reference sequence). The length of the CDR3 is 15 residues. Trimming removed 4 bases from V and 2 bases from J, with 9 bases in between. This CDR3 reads CASSSRDTYNSPLHF. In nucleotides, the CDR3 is TGTGCCAGTAGTAGCCGGGACACCTATAATTCACCCCTCCACTTT.

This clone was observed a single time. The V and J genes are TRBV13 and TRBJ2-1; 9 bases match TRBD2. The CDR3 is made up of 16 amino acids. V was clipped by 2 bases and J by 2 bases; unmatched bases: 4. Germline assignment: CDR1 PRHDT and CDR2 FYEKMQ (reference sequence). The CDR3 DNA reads TGTGCCAGCAGCTTACCCCTAGCGGGACCCTACAATGAGCAGTTCTTC. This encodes CASSLPLAGPYNEQFF.

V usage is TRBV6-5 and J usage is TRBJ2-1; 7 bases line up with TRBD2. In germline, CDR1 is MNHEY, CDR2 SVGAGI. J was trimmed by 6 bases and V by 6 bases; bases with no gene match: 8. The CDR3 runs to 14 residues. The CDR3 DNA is TGTGCCAGCAGGTCCCTAACGGGGGGCAATGAGCAGTTCTTC. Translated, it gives CASRSLTGGNEQFF.

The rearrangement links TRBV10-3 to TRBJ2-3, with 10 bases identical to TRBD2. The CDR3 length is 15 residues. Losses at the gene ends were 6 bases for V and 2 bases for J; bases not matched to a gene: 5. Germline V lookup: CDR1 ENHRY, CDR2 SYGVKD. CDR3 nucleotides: TGTGCCATCAGGGTAGCGGGGGGAAACACAGATACGCAGTATTTT. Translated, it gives CAIRVAGGNTDTQYF.

The CDR3, as DNA: TGTGCCAGTAATGCCCCAGCTTTAACCGGGTTGAACACTGAAGCTTTCTTT. Residues: CASNAPALTGLNTEAFF. J is TRBJ1-1 and V is TRBV19; D remains ambiguous. The CDR3 loop spans 17 amino acids. Germline CDR1 reads LNHDA; CDR2 reads SQIVND (reference sequence). Trimming pared 7 bases from V and 0 bases from J, leaving 21 bases between.